Following are 28 T cell receptor beta chains from one sample sequenced in a study of T cell responses to AZD1222 COVID-19 vaccine. The assay was immunoSEQ multiplex PCR, and TCRdb's table has in-frame clones only and misses some. Among some 96,000 clones listed, around nine tenths were seen once. The specimen comprised peripheral blood, sampled on day 0 of AZD1222 vaccination. The receptors were gathered from an adult in good health.

This sequence joins TRBV10-3 and TRBJ2-1; maybe TRBD1 (7 bases). V lost 6 bases and J lost 0, with 15 bases in between. Germline CDR1 reads ENHRY; CDR2 reads SYGVKD. CDR3 size: 16 residues. The CDR3 here is CAISPGAGGSYNEQFF. CDR3 in DNA: TGTGCCATCAGCCCGGGGGCAGGGGGCTCCTACAATGAGCAGTTCTTC.

The chain couples TRBV12-5 to TRBJ1-1, with no clear D. V gave up 6 bases and J gave up 10 bases, with 12 bases separating them. The CDR3 contains 11 residues. Germline-derived CDR1 and CDR2 are LGHNT and FRNRAP. The CDR3 protein is CASGRDFGAFF. The CDR3 DNA reads TGTGCTAGTGGACGAGACTTCGGAGCTTTCTTT.

The chain is built from TRBV5-1 and TRBJ1-1; D not resolved. CDR3 length equals 12 residues. V was pared by 0 bases and J by 7 bases, with 7 bases between. Germline V gene sequence: CDR1 SGHRS, CDR2 YFSETQ. The CDR3 here is CASSLGAGEAFF. CDR3 bases: TGCGCCAGCAGCTTGGGGGCAGGTGAAGCTTTCTTT. Variable domain in full (rest from reference TRBV5-1 and TRBJ1-1): KAGVTQTPRYLIKTRGQQVTLSCSPISGHRSVSWYQQTPGQGLQFLFEYFSETQRNKGNFPGRFSGRQFSNSRSEMNVSTLELGDSALYLCASSLGAGEAFFGQGTRLTVV.

This rearrangement joins TRBV2 to TRBJ2-7; a weak D match, TRBD1 (6 bases). The CDR3 is 15 residues long. V lost 10 bases, J lost 0 bases, and 19 bases lay in between. Germline-derived CDR1 and CDR2 are SNHLY and FYNNEI. The CDR3 loop reads CANSGVGGYSYEQYF. CDR3 bases: TGTGCCAACTCAGGGGTGGGCGGGTACTCCTACGAGCAGTACTTC.

The J gene is TRBJ1-3, the V gene TRBV27, with D possibly being TRBD1 (6 bases). The germline gives CDR1 MNHEY, CDR2 SMNVEV (reference sequence). Trimming left V 5 bases short and J 2 bases short, with 13 bases between. CDR3 length equals 15 residues. The CDR3 DNA reads TGTGCCAGCAGTAAACAGGGACCGGCTGGAAACACCATATATTTT. Translated, it gives CASSKQGPAGNTIYF.

The rearrangement links TRBV5-1 to TRBJ1-1; no reliable D call. Germline V CDR1 and CDR2: SGHRS, YFSETQ. This CDR3 region has 13 residues. Trimming removed 3 bases from V and 8 bases from J, with 14 bases in between. The CDR3 nucleotides read TGCGCCAGCAGCTGGGTCAACATGGACGAAGCTTTCTTT. Amino acids: CASSWVNMDEAFF.

This sequence joins TRBV6-5 and TRBJ2-5; D gene ambiguous. From germline, CDR1 is MNHEY and CDR2 SVGAGI. The CDR3 has 13 amino acids. V shed 8 bases and J shed 1 base, with 11 bases lying between them. For the CDR3, the DNA is TGTGCCAGCGGACGGGTGCCCCAAGAGACCCAGTACTTC. It encodes CASGRVPQETQYF.

This clone has only one observation. The chain carries TRBV4-1 and TRBJ2-7; D is unresolved. CDR1 MGHRA and CDR2 YSYEKL come from the germline V gene. V was cut by 3 bases and J by 4 bases, with 10 bases left in between. The CDR3 is made up of 13 amino acids. The chain's CDR3 is CASSQASGYEQYF. CDR3 nucleotide sequence: TGCGCCAGCAGCCAGGCTTCCGGTTACGAGCAGTACTTC.

Notes on this clone: This sample also contains other DNA sequences that code for the same CDR3. The V gene is TRBV27, the J gene TRBJ2-1, with 11 bases fitting TRBD2. With V trimmed by 5 bases and J by 4 bases, 4 bases remained unmatched. CDR1 is MNHEY, CDR2 SMNVEV, per germline (reference sequence). CDR3 length: 15 amino acids. The CDR3 loop reads CASSPLAGGYNEQFF. Here the CDR3 DNA reads TGTGCCAGCAGTCCCCTAGCGGGAGGTTACAATGAGCAGTTCTTC.

This clone has more than one count but fewer than ten. The rearrangement uses TRBV6-5 and TRBJ1-3; the D is unclear. The CDR3 runs 14 residues. Trimming took off 7 bases at V and 7 bases at J, with 17 bases between the two ends. CDR1 is MNHEY, CDR2 SVGAGI, per germline. The CDR3 loop is CASTPGLGLNTIYF. CDR3 in DNA: TGTGCCAGCACTCCGGGCCTTGGGTTGAACACCATATATTTT.

The rearrangement links TRBV25-1 to TRBJ1-6; D unclear. Looked up from germline, CDR1 is MGHDK and CDR2 is SYGVNS. CDR3 length: 13 amino acids. V shed 4 bases and J shed 5 bases, with 6 bases lying between them. CDR3 residues: CASSAQHNSPLHF. Here the CDR3 DNA reads TGTGCCAGCAGTGCCCAGCATAATTCACCCCTCCACTTT.

This clone was detected only once. V is TRBV10-3 and J is TRBJ2-7; 8 positions agree with TRBD1. This CDR3 is built from 14 residues. Trimming removed 5 bases from V and 3 bases from J; junction bases left unmatched: 6. Germline lookup yields CDR1 ENHRY and CDR2 SYGVKD. CDR3 amino acids: CAISRGTGSYEQYF. Here the CDR3 DNA reads TGTGCCATCAGTAGGGGGACAGGTAGCTACGAGCAGTACTTC.

V is TRBV7-9 and J is TRBJ1-6; the D gene is possibly TRBD1 (6 bases). V shed 1 base and J shed 9 bases, with 10 bases lying between them. CDR1 and CDR2 from the germline V gene are SEHNR and FQNEAQ (reference sequence). The CDR3 totals 14 residues. The CDR3: CASSLGGAGSPLHF. CDR3 sequence (DNA): TGTGCCAGCAGCTTAGGGGGGGCAGGTTCACCCCTCCACTTT.

The J gene is TRBJ2-1, the V gene TRBV27; weak D call: TRBD1 (5 bases). CDR3 length: 17 residues. CDR1 and CDR2 (germline): MNHEY, SMNVEV (reference sequence). The germline V and J ends were trimmed by 6 bases and 7 bases, with 25 bases remaining between them. In DNA, the CDR3 is TGTGCCAGCAGGAACACACCCAGGGCTTCCCTTGGAAATGAGCAGTTCTTC. Translated, it gives CASRNTPRASLGNEQFF.

The chain recombines TRBV7-9 with TRBJ2-2, with D tentatively TRBD1 (5 bases). V gave up 2 bases and J gave up 6 bases, with 7 bases separating them. The CDR3 has 13 amino acids. Germline CDR1 is SEHNR and CDR2 is FQNEAQ (reference sequence). CDR3 nucleotides: TGTGCCAGCAGCTTACAGGGTGCCGGGGAGCTGTTTTTT. This translates into CASSLQGAGELFF.

The chain links TRBV10-1 to TRBJ2-1; TRBD2 agrees at 14 bases. The germline V gene encodes CDR1 WNHNN and CDR2 SYGVQD (reference sequence). The CDR3 totals 14 residues. V lost 4 bases and J lost 10; bases outside the gene matches: 3. CDR3 sequence reads: CASSVTSGRGEQFF. For the CDR3, the DNA is TGCGCCAGCAGTGTGACTAGCGGGAGGGGGGAGCAGTTCTTC.

J is TRBJ2-4 and V is TRBV28; D is undetermined. Germline V gene data show CDR1 as MDHEN and CDR2 as SYDVKM. This CDR3 region has 15 residues. The germline V and J ends were trimmed by 7 bases and 8 bases, with 21 bases remaining between them. The DNA of the CDR3 is TGTGCCAGCAACCCAGGCGGCCCCCCGCTGGACATTCAGTACTTC. Its protein is CASNPGGPPLDIQYF.

Here the CDR3 reads CASSLSGAYYGYTF. In DNA, the CDR3 is TGTGCCAGCAGTTTGTCCGGGGCCTACTATGGCTACACCTTC. J is TRBJ1-2 and V is TRBV6-5; a possible D gene is TRBD1 (5 bases). Trimming shortened V by 4 bases and J by 3 bases, and 12 bases separated the two germline ends. The germline gives CDR1 MNHEY, CDR2 SVGAGI. The CDR3 is made up of 14 amino acids.

This chain connects TRBV7-2 to TRBJ1-5; D gene ambiguous. V was shortened by 1 base and J by 0 bases, with 4 bases between the two germline ends. This CDR3 is 14 amino acids long. Germline V gene sequence: CDR1 SGHTA, CDR2 FQGNSA. CDR3 bases: TGTGCCAGCAGCTTAGTTGTTAGCAATCAGCCCCAGCATTTT. Its protein is CASSLVVSNQPQHF.

The V gene is TRBV9, the J gene TRBJ1-5, with 7 bases identical to TRBD1. The length of the CDR3 is 15 residues. Per germline, CDR1 SGDLS and CDR2 YYNGEE. J was trimmed by 4 bases and V by 4 bases; bases with no gene match: 8. The CDR3 sequence is CASSKTGLSNQPQHF. The CDR3, as DNA: TGTGCCAGCAGCAAGACAGGGCTTAGTAATCAGCCCCAGCATTTT.

This clone was recorded only once. The rearrangement uses TRBV19 and TRBJ1-5, with D hard to call. Trimming shortened V by 2 bases and J by 5 bases, and 4 bases separated the two germline ends. The CDR3 runs 12 residues. Per germline, CDR1 LNHDA and CDR2 SQIVND (reference sequence). The CDR3: CASSIHHQPQHF. The CDR3 bases are TGTGCCAGTAGTATACACCATCAGCCCCAGCATTTT.

J is TRBJ1-5 and V is TRBV19; 9 bases align to TRBD1. Germline V gene sequence: CDR1 LNHDA, CDR2 SQIVND (reference sequence). The trim removed 5 bases at V and 6 bases at J, leaving 5 bases unmatched. The CDR3 sequence is 14 residues long. As DNA, the CDR3 is TGTGCCAGTAGTCCAGGACAGGGGATTCAGCCCCAGCATTTT. Translation: CASSPGQGIQPQHF. The full variable domain, with the rest looked up from reference TRBV19 and TRBJ1-5, is DGGITQSPKYLFRKEGQNVTLSCEQNLNHDAMYWYRQDPGQGLRLIYYSQIVNDFQKGDIAEGYSVSREKKESFPLTVTSAQKNPTAFYLCASSPGQGIQPQHFGDGTRLSIL.

V and J are TRBV18 and TRBJ2-7; the D is unclear. The V end lost 6 bases, the J end lost 1 base, and 13 bases lay between the germline ends. The CDR3 length is 14 residues. Germline CDR1 and CDR2: KGHSH and LQKENI. CDR3 sequence (DNA): TGTGCCAGCTCCCCTTTAGACCCTTCCTACGAGCAGTACTTC. Encoded protein: CASSPLDPSYEQYF.

The chain recombines TRBV6-2 or TRBV6-3 with TRBJ2-7; D remains ambiguous. The CDR3 spans 14 residues. The germline V and J ends were trimmed by 2 bases and 0 bases, with 8 bases remaining between them. Per the germline V gene, CDR1 is MNHEY and CDR2 is SVGEGT. The CDR3 region is CASSYPVDSYEQYF. The CDR3 nucleotides read TGTGCCAGCAGTTACCCGGTGGACTCCTACGAGCAGTACTTC.

The genes are TRBV28 and TRBJ2-7, with D perhaps TRBD2 (6 bases). Germline-derived CDR1 and CDR2 are MDHEN and SYDVKM. The CDR3 spans 13 residues. Deletions cut 5 bases from V and 1 base from J, with 9 bases between. CDR3 protein: CASSGGKSYEQYF. For the CDR3, the DNA is TGTGCCAGCAGTGGCGGGAAATCCTACGAGCAGTACTTC.

The gene calls are TRBV11-3 and TRBJ1-1; no firm D call. This CDR3 contains 13 residues. Germline V lookup: CDR1 SGHNT, CDR2 YENEEA. Between the trimmed V and J ends, which lost 1 base and 1 base, there was a span of 4 bases. CDR3 region: CASSLAQNTEAFF. The CDR3 nucleotides read TGTGCCAGCAGCTTAGCACAGAACACTGAAGCTTTCTTT.

The CDR3 spells CARTGLILYEQYF. The CDR3 DNA reads as TGTGCCAGAACAGGACTGATTCTCTACGAGCAGTACTTC. This rearrangement joins TRBV6-4 to TRBJ2-7; perhaps D is TRBD1 or TRBD2 (5 bases each). Looked up from germline, CDR1 is MRHNA and CDR2 is SNTAGT. The V end was cut by 9 bases, the J end by 3 bases, with 15 bases between. CDR3 length: 13 residues.

J is TRBJ1-1 and V is TRBV4-2, with D maybe TRBD1 (5 bases). The CDR3 runs 16 residues. The V end was cut by 3 bases, the J end by 1 base, with 15 bases between. CDR1 and CDR2 from the germline V gene are LGHNA and YNFKEQ. In DNA, the CDR3 is TGTGCCAGCAGCCAGATATTTGTAGGACAGAACACTGAAGCTTTCTTT. It is translated as CASSQIFVGQNTEAFF.